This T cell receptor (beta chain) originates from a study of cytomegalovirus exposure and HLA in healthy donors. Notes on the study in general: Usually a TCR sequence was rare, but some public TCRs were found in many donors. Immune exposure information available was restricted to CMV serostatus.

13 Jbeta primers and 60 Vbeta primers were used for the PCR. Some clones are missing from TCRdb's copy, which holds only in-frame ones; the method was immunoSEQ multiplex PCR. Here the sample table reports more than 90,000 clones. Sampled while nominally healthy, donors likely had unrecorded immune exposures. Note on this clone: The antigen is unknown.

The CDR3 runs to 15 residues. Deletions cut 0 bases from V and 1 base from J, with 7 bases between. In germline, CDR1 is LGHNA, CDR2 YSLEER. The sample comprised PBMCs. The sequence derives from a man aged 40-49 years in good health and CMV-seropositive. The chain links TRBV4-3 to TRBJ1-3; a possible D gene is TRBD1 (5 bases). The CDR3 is CASSQDGGSGNTIYF. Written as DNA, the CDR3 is TGCGCCAGCAGCCAAGATGGGGGGTCTGGAAACACCATATATTTT.